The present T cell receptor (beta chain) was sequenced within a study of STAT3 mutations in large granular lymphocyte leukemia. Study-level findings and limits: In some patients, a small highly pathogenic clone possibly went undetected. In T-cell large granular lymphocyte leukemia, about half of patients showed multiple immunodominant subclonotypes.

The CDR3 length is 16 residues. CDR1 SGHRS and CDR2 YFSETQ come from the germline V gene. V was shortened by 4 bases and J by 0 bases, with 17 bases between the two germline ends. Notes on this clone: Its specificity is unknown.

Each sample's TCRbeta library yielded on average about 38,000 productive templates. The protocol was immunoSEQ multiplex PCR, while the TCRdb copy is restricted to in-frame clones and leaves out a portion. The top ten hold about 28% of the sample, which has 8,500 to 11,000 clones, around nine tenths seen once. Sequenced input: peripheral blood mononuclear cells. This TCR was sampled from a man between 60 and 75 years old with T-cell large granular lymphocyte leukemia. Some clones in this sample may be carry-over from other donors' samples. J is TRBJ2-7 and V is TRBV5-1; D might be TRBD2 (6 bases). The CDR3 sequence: CASSPRGGMGSYEQYF. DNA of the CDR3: TGCGCCAGCAGCCCCCGGGGAGGAATGGGCTCCTACGAGCAGTACTTC.